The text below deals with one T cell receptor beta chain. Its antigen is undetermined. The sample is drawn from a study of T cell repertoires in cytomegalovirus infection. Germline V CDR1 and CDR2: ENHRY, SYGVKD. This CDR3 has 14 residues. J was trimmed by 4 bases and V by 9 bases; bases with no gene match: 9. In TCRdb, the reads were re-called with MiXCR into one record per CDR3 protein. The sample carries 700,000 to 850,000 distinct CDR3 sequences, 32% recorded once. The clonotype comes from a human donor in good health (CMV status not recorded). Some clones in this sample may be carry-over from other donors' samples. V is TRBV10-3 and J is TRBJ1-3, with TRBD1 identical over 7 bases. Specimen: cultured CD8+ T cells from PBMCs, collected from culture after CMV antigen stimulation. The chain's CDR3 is CAIDRETAGNTIYF. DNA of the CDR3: TGTGCCATTGACAGGGAGACCGCCGGAAACACCATATATTTT.